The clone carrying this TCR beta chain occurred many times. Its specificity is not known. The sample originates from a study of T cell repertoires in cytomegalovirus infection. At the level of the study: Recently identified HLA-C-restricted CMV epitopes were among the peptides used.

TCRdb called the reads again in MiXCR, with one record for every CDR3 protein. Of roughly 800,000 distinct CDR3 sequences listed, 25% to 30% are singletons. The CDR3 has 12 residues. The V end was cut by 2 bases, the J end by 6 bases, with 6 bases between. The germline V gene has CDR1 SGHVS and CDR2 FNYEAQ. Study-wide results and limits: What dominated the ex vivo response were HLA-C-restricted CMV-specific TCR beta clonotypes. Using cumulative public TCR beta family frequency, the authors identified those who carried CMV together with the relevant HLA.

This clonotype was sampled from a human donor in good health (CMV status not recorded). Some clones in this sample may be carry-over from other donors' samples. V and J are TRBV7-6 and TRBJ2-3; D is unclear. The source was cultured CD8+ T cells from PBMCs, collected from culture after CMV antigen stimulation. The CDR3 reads CASSLTRDTQYF. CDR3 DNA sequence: TGTGCCAGCAGCTTAACTCGGGATACGCAGTATTTT.